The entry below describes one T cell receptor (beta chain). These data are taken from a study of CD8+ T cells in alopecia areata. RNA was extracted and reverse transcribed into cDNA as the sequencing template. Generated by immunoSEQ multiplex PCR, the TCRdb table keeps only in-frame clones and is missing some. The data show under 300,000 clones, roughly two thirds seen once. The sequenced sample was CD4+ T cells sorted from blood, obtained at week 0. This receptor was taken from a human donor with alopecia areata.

The CDR3 region is CASSLVLAGGTDTQYF. Written as DNA, the CDR3 is TGTGCCAGCAGCTTAGTCCTAGCGGGGGGCACAGATACGCAGTATTTT. The chain recombines TRBV7-2 with TRBJ2-3, with TRBD2 matching 10 bases. The CDR3 has 16 residues. CDR1 SGHTA and CDR2 FQGNSA come from the germline V gene. Trimming at V came to 1 base and at J to 1 base, leaving 2 bases not matched to a gene.